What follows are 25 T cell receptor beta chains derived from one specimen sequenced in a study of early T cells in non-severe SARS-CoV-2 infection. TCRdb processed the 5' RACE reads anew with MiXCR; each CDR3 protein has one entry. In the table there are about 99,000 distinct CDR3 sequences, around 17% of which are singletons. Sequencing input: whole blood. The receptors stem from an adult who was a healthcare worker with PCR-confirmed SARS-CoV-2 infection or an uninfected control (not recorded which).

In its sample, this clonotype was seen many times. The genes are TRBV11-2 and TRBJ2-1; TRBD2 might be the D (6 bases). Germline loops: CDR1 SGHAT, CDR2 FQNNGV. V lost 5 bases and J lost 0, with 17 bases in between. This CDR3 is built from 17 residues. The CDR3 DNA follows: TGTGCCAGCAGCGTCCGGGACTCGTCAAGCTCCTACAATGAGCAGTTCTTC. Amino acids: CASSVRDSSSSYNEQFF.

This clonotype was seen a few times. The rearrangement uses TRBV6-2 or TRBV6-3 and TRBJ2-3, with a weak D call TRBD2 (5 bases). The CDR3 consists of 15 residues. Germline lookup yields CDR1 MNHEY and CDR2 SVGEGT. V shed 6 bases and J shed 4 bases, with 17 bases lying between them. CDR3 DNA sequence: TGTGCCAGCAGGTTCGCGGGCGGCTTGGCAGATACGCAGTATTTT. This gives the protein CASRFAGGLADTQYF.

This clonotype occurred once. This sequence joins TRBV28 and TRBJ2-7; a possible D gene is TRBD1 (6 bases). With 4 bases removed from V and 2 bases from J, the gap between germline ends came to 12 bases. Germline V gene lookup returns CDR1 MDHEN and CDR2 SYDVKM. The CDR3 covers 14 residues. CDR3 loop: CASSSNREPYEQYF. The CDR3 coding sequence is TGTGCCAGCAGTTCCAACAGGGAACCCTACGAGCAGTACTTC. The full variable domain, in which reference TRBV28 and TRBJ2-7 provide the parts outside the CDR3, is DVKVTQSSRYLVKRTGEKVFLECVQDMDHENMFWYRQDPGLGLRLIYFSYDVKMKEKGDIPEGYSVSREKKERFSLILESASTNQTSMYLCASSSNREPYEQYFGPGTRLTVT.

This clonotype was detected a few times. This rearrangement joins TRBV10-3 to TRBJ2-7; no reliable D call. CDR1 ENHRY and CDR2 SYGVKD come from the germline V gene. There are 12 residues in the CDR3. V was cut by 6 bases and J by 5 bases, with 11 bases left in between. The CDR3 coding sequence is TGTGCCATCAGGATTGCCGATAACGAGCAGTACTTC. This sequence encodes CAIRIADNEQYF.

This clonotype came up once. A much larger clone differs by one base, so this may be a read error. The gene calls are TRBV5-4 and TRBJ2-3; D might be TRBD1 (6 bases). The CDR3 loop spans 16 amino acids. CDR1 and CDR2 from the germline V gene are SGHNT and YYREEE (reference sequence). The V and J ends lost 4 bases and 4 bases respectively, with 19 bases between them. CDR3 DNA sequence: TGTGCCAGCAGCCCGGACAGTTGGACTGGCGCAGATACGCAGTATTTT. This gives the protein CASSPDSWTGADTQYF.

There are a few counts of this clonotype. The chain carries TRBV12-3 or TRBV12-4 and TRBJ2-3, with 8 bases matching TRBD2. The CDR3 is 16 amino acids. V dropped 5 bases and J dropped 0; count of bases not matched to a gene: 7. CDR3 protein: CASSPRTSRSTDTQYF. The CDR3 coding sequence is TGTGCCAGCAGTCCCCGGACTAGCAGAAGCACAGATACGCAGTATTTT.

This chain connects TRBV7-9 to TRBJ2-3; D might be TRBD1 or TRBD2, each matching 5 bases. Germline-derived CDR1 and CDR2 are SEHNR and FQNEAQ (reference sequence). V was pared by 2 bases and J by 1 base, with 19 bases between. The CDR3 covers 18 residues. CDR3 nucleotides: TGTGCCAGCAGCTTACGAACCGGGGCAGGCTCACGCACAGATACGCAGTATTTT. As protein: CASSLRTGAGSRTDTQYF.

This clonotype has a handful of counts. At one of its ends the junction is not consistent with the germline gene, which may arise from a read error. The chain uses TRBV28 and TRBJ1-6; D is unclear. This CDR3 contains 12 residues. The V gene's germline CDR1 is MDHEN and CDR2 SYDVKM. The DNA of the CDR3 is TGTGCCAGCAGCCGTACGGGCTCACCCCTCCATTTT. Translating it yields CASSRTGSPLHF.

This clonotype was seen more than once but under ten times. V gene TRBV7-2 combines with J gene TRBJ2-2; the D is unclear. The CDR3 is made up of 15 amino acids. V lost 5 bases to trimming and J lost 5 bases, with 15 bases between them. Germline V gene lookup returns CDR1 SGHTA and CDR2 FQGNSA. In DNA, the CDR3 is TGTGCCAGCAGCCTCCAGTCGATAAATACCGGGGAGCTGTTTTTT. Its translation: CASSLQSINTGELFF.

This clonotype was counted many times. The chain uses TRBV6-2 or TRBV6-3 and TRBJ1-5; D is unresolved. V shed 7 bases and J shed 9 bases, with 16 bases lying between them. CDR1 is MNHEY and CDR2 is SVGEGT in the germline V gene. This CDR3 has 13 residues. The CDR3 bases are TGTGCCAGCAAGGAGGTTTTGGGATCGCCCCAGCATTTT. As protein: CASKEVLGSPQHF.

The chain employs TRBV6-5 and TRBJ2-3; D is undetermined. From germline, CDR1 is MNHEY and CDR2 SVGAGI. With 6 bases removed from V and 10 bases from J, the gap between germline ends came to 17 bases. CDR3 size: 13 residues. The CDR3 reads CASRQSVGKAQYF. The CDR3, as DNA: TGTGCCAGCAGACAATCAGTGGGCAAGGCGCAGTATTTT.

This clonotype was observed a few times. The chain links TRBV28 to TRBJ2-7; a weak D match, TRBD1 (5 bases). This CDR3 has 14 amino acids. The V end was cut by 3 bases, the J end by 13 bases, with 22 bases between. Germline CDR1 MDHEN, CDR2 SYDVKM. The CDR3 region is CASSFFVSGQPDYF. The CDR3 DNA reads TGTGCCAGCAGTTTCTTCGTTTCTGGACAACCGGACTACTTC.

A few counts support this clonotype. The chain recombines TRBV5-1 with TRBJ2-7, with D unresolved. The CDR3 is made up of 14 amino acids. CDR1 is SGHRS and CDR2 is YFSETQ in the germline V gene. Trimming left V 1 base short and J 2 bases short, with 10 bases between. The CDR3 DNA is TGCGCCAGCAGCTTGCCAAGCGTTCCCTACGAGCAGTACTTC. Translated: CASSLPSVPYEQYF.

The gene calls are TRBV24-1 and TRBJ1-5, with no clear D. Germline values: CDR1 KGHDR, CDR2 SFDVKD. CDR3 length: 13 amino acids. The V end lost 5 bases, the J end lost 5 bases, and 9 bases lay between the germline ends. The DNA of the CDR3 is TGTGCCACCAGTGTAGGAGGTCATCAGCCCCAGCATTTT. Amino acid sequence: CATSVGGHQPQHF.

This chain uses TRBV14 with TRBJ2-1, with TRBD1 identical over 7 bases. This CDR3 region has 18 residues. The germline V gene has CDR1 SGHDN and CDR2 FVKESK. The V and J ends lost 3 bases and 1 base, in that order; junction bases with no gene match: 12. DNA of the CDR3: TGTGCCAGCAGCCAGAACCGGGACAGATTATTATCCTACAATGAGCAGTTCTTC. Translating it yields CASSQNRDRLLSYNEQFF.

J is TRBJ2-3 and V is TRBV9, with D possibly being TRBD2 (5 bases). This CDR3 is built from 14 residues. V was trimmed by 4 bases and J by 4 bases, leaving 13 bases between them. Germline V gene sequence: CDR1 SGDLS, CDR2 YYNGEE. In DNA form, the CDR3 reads TGTGCCAGCAGCCCCGAAGTTAGCGCAGATACGCAGTATTTT. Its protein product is CASSPEVSADTQYF.

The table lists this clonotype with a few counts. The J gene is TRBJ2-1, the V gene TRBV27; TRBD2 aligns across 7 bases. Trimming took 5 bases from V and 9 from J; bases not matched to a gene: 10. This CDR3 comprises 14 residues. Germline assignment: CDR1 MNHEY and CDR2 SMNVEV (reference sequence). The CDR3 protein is CASSPGWGGVEQFF. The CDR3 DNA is TGTGCCAGCAGTCCAGGTTGGGGAGGGGTTGAGCAGTTCTTC.

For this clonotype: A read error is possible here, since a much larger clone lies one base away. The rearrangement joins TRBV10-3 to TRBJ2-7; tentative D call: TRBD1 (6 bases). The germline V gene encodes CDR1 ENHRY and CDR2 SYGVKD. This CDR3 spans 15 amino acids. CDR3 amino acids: CVISSAGEESYEQYF. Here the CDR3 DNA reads TGTGTCATCAGTTCCGCAGGGGAAGAATCCTACGAGCAGTACTTC.

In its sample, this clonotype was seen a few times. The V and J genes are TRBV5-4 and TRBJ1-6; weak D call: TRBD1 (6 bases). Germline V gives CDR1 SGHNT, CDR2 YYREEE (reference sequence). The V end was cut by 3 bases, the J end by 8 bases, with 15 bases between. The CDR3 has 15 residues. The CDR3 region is CASSSGTPRDSPLHF. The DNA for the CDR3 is TGTGCCAGCAGCTCCGGGACACCGCGGGATTCACCCCTCCACTTT.

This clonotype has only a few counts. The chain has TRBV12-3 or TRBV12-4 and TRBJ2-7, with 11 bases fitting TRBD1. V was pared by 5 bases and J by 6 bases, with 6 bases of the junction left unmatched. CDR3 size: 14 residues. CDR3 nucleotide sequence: TGTGCCAGCAGTCCCGGACAGGGGGCGGGCGAGCAGTACTTC. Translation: CASSPGQGAGEQYF.

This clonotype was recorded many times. As DNA, the CDR3 is TGCAGTGCTAGAGTTGGGGCTAGCGGGAGCAATGAGCAGTTCTTC. Protein product: CSARVGASGSNEQFF. The gene calls are TRBV20-1 and TRBJ2-1, with 10 nucleotides matching TRBD2. Per germline, CDR1 DFQATT and CDR2 SNEGSKA (reference sequence). This CDR3 is 15 amino acids long. The J segment lost 6 bases and the V segment lost 1 base, leaving 6 bases of the junction unmatched.

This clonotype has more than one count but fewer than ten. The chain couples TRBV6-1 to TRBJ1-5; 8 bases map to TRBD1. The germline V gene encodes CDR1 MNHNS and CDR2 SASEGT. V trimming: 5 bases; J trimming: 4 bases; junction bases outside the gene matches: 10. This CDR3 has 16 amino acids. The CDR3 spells CASSLRPGQENQPQHF. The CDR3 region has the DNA TGTGCCAGCAGTCTGCGGCCGGGACAGGAGAATCAGCCCCAGCATTTT.

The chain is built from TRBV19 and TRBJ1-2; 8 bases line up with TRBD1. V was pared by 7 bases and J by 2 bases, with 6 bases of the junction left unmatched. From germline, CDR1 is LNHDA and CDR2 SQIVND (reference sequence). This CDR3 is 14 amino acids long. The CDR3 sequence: CASIDRGPNYGYTF. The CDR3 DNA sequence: TGTGCCAGTATCGACAGGGGACCCAACTATGGCTACACCTTC.

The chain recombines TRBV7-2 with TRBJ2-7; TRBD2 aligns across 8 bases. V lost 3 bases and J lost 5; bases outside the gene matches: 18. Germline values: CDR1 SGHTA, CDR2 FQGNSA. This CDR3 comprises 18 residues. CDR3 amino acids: CASSFGTPGGPSGHEQYF. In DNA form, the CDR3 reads TGTGCCAGCAGCTTCGGGACACCTGGAGGTCCTAGCGGGCACGAGCAGTACTTC. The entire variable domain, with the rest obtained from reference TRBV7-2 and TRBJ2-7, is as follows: GAGVSQSPSNKVTEKGKDVELRCDPISGHTALYWYRQSLGQGLEFLIYFQGNSAPDKSGLPSDRFSAERTGGSVSTLTIQRTQQEDSAVYLCASSFGTPGGPSGHEQYFGPGTRLTVT.

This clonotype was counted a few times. The CDR3 reads CASSPRLADPYEQYF. The CDR3 nucleotides read TGTGCCAGCTCACCACGGCTAGCTGATCCCTACGAGCAGTACTTC. The V call is TRBV18, the J call TRBJ2-7, with D perhaps matching TRBD2 (5 bases). The CDR3 contains 15 residues. The V and J ends lost 1 base and 2 bases respectively, with 12 bases between them. Germline CDR1 is KGHSH and CDR2 is LQKENI. Supplemented by reference TRBV18 and TRBJ2-7, the full variable domain reads NAGVMQNPRHLVRRRGQEARLRCSPMKGHSHVYWYRQLPEEGLKFMVYLQKENIIDESGMPKERFSAEFPKEGPSILRIQQVVRGDSAAYFCASSPRLADPYEQYFGPGTRLTVT.